Listed below are T cell receptor beta chains from one sample, sequenced in a study of radiation and T cells in renal cell carcinoma. TCRdb's table, derived via immunoSEQ multiplex PCR, lists solely in-frame clones and lacks some. This table has tens of thousands of clones, around 81% appearing once. The sequencing here drew on blood, taken from a patient whose treatment included radiotherapy and nephrectomy. The receptors stem from a man between 50 and 59 years old with renal cell carcinoma. The CDR3 runs from the conserved cysteine through the conserved F or W. Fields, in order: J gene, clone size, D gene, V gene, CDR3 DNA, CDR3 protein. The D gene is left open where the match is weak. Size is omitted from some rows. Given values are once, few, many or a class for expanded clones.

TRBJ2-2,few,.,TRBV6-5,TGTGCCAGCAGTTACGGAGGGTTGAGCACCGGGGAGCTGTTTTTT,CASSYGGLSTGELFF
TRBJ2-1,.,TRBD2,TRBV4-1,TGCGCCAGCAGCCAAGTAGGACTAGCGATCTACAATGAGCAGTTCTTC,CASSQVGLAIYNEQFF
TRBJ2-7,.,TRBD1,TRBV5-1,TGCGCCAGCAGCTTGTCAGGACAGGACTACGAGCAGTACTTC,CASSLSGQDYEQYF
TRBJ2-1,once,TRBD2,TRBV18,TGTGCCAGCTCACCATTACGAAGTTCATCCGCTCCCCCGGCGGGGGTCTCCAATGAGCAGTTCTTC,CASSPLRSSSAPPAGVSNEQFF
TRBJ2-1,.,TRBD1,TRBV14,TGTGCCAGCAGAAGGACAGGAGGCAATGAGCAGTTCTTC,CASRRTGGNEQFF
TRBJ2-5,.,.,TRBV9,TGTGCCAGCAGCGTAGCAGTGGGTTGGGAGACCCAGTACTTC,CASSVAVGWETQYF
TRBJ2-7,.,TRBD2,TRBV9,TGTGCCAGCAGTCCCCTTTCGGGAGGACACTACGAGCAGTACTTC,CASSPLSGGHYEQYF
TRBJ2-5,.,.,TRBV6-5,TGTGCCAGCAGTCATGACAGAAACCAAGAGACCCAGTACTTC,CASSHDRNQETQYF
TRBJ1-2,few,.,TRBV2,TGTGCCAGCAGTGTCGACGTGGCAGCGGGGGGCTACACCTTC,CASSVDVAAGGYTF
TRBJ1-4,.,.,TRBV14,TGTGCCAGCAGCCAAGACGTCGGAAACGTAGGGGGAAAACTGTTTTTT,CASSQDVGNVGGKLFF
TRBJ2-1,.,.,TRBV28,TGTGCCAGCAGTCGATACAATGAGCAGTTCTTC,CASSRYNEQFF
TRBJ2-1,.,.,TRBV5-1,TGCGCCAGCAGCTTGGGGGGCGGGGTCAACGCTGCGGGCGAGCAGTTCTTC,CASSLGGGVNAAGEQFF
TRBJ2-3,.,.,TRBV4-2,TGTGCCAGCAGCCAAGGGGACGCGGGAGATACGCAGTATTTT,CASSQGDAGDTQYF
TRBJ1-2,.,.,TRBV7-9,TGTGCCAGCAGCGTGGACAATATCCGCTACACCTTC,CASSVDNIRYTF
TRBJ2-2,.,.,TRBV9,TGTGCCAGCAGCGTAGACTACACCGGGGAGCTGTTTTTT,CASSVDYTGELFF
TRBJ2-5,.,.,TRBV9,TGTGCCAGCAGCCCCCGAGGGACCGTCCAAGAGACCCAGTACTTC,CASSPRGTVQETQYF
TRBJ1-3,once,.,TRBV5-1,TGCGCCAGCAGCTTGGAACAGGCTGGAAACACCATATATTTT,CASSLEQAGNTIYF
TRBJ1-5,.,.,TRBV7-2,TGTGCCAGCAGCTTAGACAGGGATCAGCCCCAGCATTTT,CASSLDRDQPQHF
TRBJ1-2,.,.,TRBV2,TGTGCCAGCAGTCCCAGGGGCCCTAGCTATGGCTACACCTTC,CASSPRGPSYGYTF